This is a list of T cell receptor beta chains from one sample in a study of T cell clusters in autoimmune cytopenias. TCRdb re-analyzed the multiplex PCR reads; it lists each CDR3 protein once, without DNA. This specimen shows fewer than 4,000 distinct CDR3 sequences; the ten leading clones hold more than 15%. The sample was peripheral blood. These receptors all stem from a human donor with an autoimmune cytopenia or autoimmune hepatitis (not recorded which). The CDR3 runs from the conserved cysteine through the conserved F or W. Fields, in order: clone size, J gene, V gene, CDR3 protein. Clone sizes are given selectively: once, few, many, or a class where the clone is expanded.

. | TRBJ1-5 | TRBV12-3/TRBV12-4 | CASSLGQLYQPQHF
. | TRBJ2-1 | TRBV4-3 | CASSVTRVSYNEQFF
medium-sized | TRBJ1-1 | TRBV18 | CASSPGTGTNTEAFF
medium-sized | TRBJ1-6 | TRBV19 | CASSIPQPSHNSPLHF
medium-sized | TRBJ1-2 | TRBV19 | CASSIGVGYGYTF
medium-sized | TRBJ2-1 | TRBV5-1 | CASSLVLAGPREQFF
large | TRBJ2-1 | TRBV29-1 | CSVGFAIGNEQFF
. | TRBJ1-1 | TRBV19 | CASSILDRVNTEAFF
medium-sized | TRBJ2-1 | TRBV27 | CASSSNRISGDEQFF
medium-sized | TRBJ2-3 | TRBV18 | CASSPIPSTDTQYF
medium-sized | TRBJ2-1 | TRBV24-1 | CATSVNRGTRDEQFF
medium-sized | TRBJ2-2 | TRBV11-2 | CASSSLGTSVGELFF
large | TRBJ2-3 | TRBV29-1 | CSAGTGSTTDTQYF
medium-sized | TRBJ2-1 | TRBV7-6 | CASSLVGQDGEQFF
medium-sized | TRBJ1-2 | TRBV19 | CASSIDTHNYGYTF
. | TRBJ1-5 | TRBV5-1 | CASSLAGGEPQHF
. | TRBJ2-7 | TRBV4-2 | CASSQDGRIAGAYEQYF
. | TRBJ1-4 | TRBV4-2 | CASRTDRVNEKLFF
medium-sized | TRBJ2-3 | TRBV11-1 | CASSPPDRDTQYF
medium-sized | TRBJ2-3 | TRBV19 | CASSAWGDTQYF
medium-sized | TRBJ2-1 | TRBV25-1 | CASAAGDEQFF
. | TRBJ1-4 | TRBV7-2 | CASSLAEPNEKLFF
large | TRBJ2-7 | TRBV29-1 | CSVVRGNRDEQYF
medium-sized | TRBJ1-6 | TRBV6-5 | CASSRDSGNSPLHF
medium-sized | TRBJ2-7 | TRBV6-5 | CASRSAGSSYEQYF
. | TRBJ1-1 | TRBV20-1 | CSAARVETEAFF
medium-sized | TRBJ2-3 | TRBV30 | CAWSTLTGADTQYF
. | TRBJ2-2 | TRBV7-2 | CASSFWGTGELFF
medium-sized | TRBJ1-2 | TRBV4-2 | CASSQGDQSGYTF
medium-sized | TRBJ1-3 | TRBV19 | CATQRTGLGNTIYF
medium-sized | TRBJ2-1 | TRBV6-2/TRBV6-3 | CASSYRGRGDEQFF
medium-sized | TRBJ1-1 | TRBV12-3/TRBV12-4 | CASSEWGQGNTEAFF
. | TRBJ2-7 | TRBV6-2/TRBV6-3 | CASSYPQGAKPYYEQYF
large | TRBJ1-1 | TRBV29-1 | CSATGQMNTEAFF
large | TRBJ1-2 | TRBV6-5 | CASSADSLGYTF
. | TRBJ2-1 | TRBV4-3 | CASSHLTLESRGGDNEQFF
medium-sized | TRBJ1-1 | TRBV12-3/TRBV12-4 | CASSTGPSTEAFF
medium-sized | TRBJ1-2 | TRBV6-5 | CASSYGGGGGYTF
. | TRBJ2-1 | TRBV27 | CASSLKWTDNEQFF
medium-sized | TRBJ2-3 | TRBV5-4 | CASSLGSADTQYF
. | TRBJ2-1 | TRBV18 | CASSPRPSGSSYNEQFF
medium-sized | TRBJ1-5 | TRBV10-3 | CAISSDNRYQPQHF
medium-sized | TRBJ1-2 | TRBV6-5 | CASSAGGLGYTF
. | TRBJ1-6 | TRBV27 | CASSLRTGIHNSPLHF
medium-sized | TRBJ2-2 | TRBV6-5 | CASSYSNTGELFF
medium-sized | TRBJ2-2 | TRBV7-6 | CASSPDRRNTGELFF
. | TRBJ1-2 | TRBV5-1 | CASSSGQGDYGYTF
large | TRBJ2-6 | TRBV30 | CARGRVTSGANVLTF
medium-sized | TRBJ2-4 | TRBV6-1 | CASSEASGGQGVLAKNIQYF
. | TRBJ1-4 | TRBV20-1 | CSAPLNEKLFF
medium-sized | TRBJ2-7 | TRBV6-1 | CASIDPMGPFEQYF
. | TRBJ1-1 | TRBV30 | CARTTGWGNTEAFF
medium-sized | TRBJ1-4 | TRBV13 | CASSPRQGGGEKLFF
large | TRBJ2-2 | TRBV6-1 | CASSAYNTGELFF
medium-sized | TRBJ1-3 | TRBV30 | CAWSVFGVSGNTIYF
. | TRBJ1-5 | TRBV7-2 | CASSPSPGAGQPQHF
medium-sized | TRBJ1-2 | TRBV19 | CATQSGISYGYTF
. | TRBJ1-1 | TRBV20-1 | CSARRGLRWGSRNTEAFF
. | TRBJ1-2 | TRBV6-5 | CASTLRSDRAGGYTF
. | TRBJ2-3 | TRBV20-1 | CSTGSGQRGTDTQYF